This entry lists 16 T cell receptor beta chains sequenced from one sample in a study of blood T cell repertoires in COVID-19. Only in-frame clones appear in the TCRdb table, and some are missing; sequencing was by immunoSEQ multiplex PCR. Altogether some 300,000 clones are present, approximately 86% being singletons, with the ten largest covering around 14%. The sequenced material came from peripheral blood. The receptors come from a woman aged 65 to 85 with COVID-19, enrolled during active disease.

The chain employs TRBV5-1 and TRBJ1-3, with TRBD1 matching over 8 bases. In germline, CDR1 is SGHRS, CDR2 YFSETQ. The CDR3 runs 16 residues. Unmatched junction bases numbered 6, after V lost 4 bases and J lost 0 bases. The CDR3 sequence is CASSAPGQASGNTIYF. DNA of the CDR3: TGCGCCAGCAGCGCTCCGGGACAGGCCTCTGGAAACACCATATATTTT.

The rearrangement links TRBV19 to TRBJ1-6; TRBD1 aligns across 7 bases. Germline values: CDR1 LNHDA, CDR2 SQIVND (reference sequence). After removal of 5 bases from V and 7 bases from J, the junction contained 5 bases not matched to a gene. The CDR3 runs 14 residues. The CDR3 DNA sequence: TGTGCCAGTAGTCGATCAGGGGGGAATTCACCCCTCCACTTT. Translated: CASSRSGGNSPLHF.

Only one count was recorded for this clone. J is TRBJ2-1 and V is TRBV18; D is unresolved. The germline V gene has CDR1 KGHSH and CDR2 LQKENI. V was clipped by 1 base and J by 9 bases, with 7 bases between them. CDR3 length equals 12 residues. CDR3 DNA: TGTGCCAGCTCACCACGCTTAGTTGAGCAGTTCTTC. Protein product: CASSPRLVEQFF.

CDR3: CASSWSGGNTQYF. The CDR3 nucleotides read TGTGCCAGCAGTTGGTCAGGGGGGAATACGCAGTATTTT. The chain employs TRBV6-5 and TRBJ2-3, with a possible D match to TRBD1 (7 bases). Germline CDR1 reads MNHEY; CDR2 reads SVGAGI. V gave up 4 bases and J gave up 7 bases, with 12 bases separating them. The CDR3 consists of 13 residues.

The chain is built from TRBV2 and TRBJ1-6; D ambiguous. Germline lookup yields CDR1 SNHLY and CDR2 FYNNEI. This CDR3 comprises 14 residues. V gave up 8 bases and J gave up 6 bases, with 14 bases separating them. The DNA of the CDR3 is TGTGCCAGCTTCTCCGGGAGGTTTAATTCACCCCTCCACTTT. This translates into CASFSGRFNSPLHF.

The chain employs TRBV7-2 and TRBJ2-3; D remains ambiguous. V lost 4 bases to trimming and J lost 5 bases, with 4 bases between them. In germline, CDR1 is SGHTA, CDR2 FQGNSA. The CDR3 contains 11 residues. The CDR3 region has the DNA TGTGCCAGCAGCTACGGAGATACGCAGTATTTT. Translating gives CASSYGDTQYF.

This clone was counted only a few times. This chain joins TRBV3-1 (or the pseudogene TRBV3-2) and TRBJ2-5; 9 bases agree with TRBD2. Germline values: CDR1 LGHDT, CDR2 YNNKEL (reference sequence). V trimming: 0 bases; J trimming: 5 bases; junction bases outside the gene matches: 7. This CDR3 spans 16 amino acids. The CDR3 spells CASSQDRGLALETQYF. In nucleotides, the CDR3 is TGTGCCAGCAGCCAAGATCGGGGACTAGCTCTGGAGACCCAGTACTTC.

V usage is TRBV29-1 and J usage is TRBJ1-1, with TRBD1 matching over 7 bases. Trimming removed 6 bases from V and 7 bases from J; junction bases left unmatched: 8. Germline assignment: CDR1 SQVTM and CDR2 ANQGSEA. This CDR3 has 12 amino acids. As DNA, the CDR3 is TGCAGCGTCAGATCAGGGGACAGTGAAGCTTTCTTT. Translating it yields CSVRSGDSEAFF.

This chain connects TRBV18 to TRBJ2-7, with 8 bases identical to TRBD1. This CDR3 has 13 amino acids. Germline values: CDR1 KGHSH, CDR2 LQKENI. V shed 5 bases, J shed 3 bases, and the junction held 3 bases outside the gene matches. CDR3 amino acids: CASSAGGIYEQYF. CDR3 nucleotide sequence: TGTGCCAGCTCAGCAGGGGGCATCTACGAGCAGTACTTC. The full variable domain, completed using reference TRBV18 and TRBJ2-7, is NAGVMQNPRHLVRRRGQEARLRCSPMKGHSHVYWYRQLPEEGLKFMVYLQKENIIDESGMPKERFSAEFPKEGPSILRIQQVVRGDSAAYFCASSAGGIYEQYFGPGTRLTVT.

The chain employs TRBV9 and TRBJ2-7; 7 bases line up with TRBD1. The CDR3 spans 17 residues. Losses at the gene ends were 4 bases for V and 0 bases for J; bases not matched to a gene: 13. The germline gives CDR1 SGDLS, CDR2 YYNGEE. The CDR3 DNA reads as TGTGCCAGCAGCCCCCCCCAGGGGGAAAGTTTCTCCTACGAGCAGTACTTC. Translating gives CASSPPQGESFSYEQYF. The full variable domain, rest sourced from reference TRBV9 and TRBJ2-7, is DSGVTQTPKHLITATGQRVTLRCSPRSGDLSVYWYQQSLDQGLQFLIQYYNGEERAKGNILERFSAQQFPDLHSELNLSSLELGDSALYFCASSPPQGESFSYEQYFGPGTRLTVT.

The V call is TRBV6-6, the J call TRBJ1-2, with D perhaps matching TRBD1 (6 bases). Germline-derived CDR1 and CDR2 are MNHNY and SVGAGI (reference sequence). The CDR3 is made up of 16 amino acids. Trimming took 9 bases from V and 4 from J, leaving 24 bases between them. The DNA for the CDR3 is TGTGCCAGTGTGGTGGTGGGTTCAGGGGTGGGCTATGGCTACACCTTC. This codes for CASVVVGSGVGYGYTF.

This clone has a single count. This chain connects TRBV10-3 to TRBJ2-1, with D maybe TRBD1 (6 bases). The germline V gene has CDR1 ENHRY and CDR2 SYGVKD. With 8 bases removed from V and 0 bases from J, the gap between germline ends came to 8 bases. The length of the CDR3 is 13 residues. Written as DNA, the CDR3 is TGTGCCATCGGGGGCAGCTCCTACAATGAGCAGTTCTTC. Amino acid sequence: CAIGGSSYNEQFF.

The chain uses TRBV5-8 and TRBJ2-5; 9 nucleotides match TRBD2. J gave up 0 bases and V 3 bases, and 9 bases lay outside the gene matches. The CDR3 is made up of 17 amino acids. Germline V gives CDR1 SGHTS, CDR2 YDEGEE. CDR3 amino acids: CASSYSGGGGYQETQYF. CDR3 DNA: TGTGCCAGCAGCTATTCCGGCGGGGGGGGTTACCAAGAGACCCAGTACTTC.

The gene calls are TRBV10-3 and TRBJ2-7; 7 nucleotides agree with TRBD1. The CDR3 contains 15 residues. Germline-derived CDR1 and CDR2 are ENHRY and SYGVKD. Trimming removed 4 bases from V and 5 bases from J; junction bases left unmatched: 11. CDR3 bases: TGTGCCATCAGTGTGAGTGGAACAGGGGATGACGAGCAGTACTTC. Its protein product is CAISVSGTGDDEQYF.

The V gene is TRBV12-2, the J gene TRBJ2-1; the D call TRBD1 from the table was never checked on the DNA. TRBV12-2 is tagged as a pseudogene. The CDR3 runs 14 residues. The DNA of the CDR3 is TGTGCAAGTCGCTCCCTGGGATGGACATCTGAGCAGTTCTTC. Amino acid sequence: CASRSLGWTSEQFF.

This sequence joins TRBV18 and TRBJ1-2; 10 bases match TRBD1. With V trimmed by 3 bases and J by 4 bases, 8 bases remained unmatched. CDR1 is KGHSH and CDR2 is LQKENI in the germline V gene. CDR3 length equals 16 residues. For the CDR3, the DNA is TGTGCCAGCTCACCGGGACAGGGGAAAACTGGCTATGGCTACACCTTC. This codes for CASSPGQGKTGYGYTF. Based on the CDR3 plus reference TRBV18 and TRBJ1-2, the full variable domain is NAGVMQNPRHLVRRRGQEARLRCSPMKGHSHVYWYRQLPEEGLKFMVYLQKENIIDESGMPKERFSAEFPKEGPSILRIQQVVRGDSAAYFCASSPGQGKTGYGYTFGSGTRLTVV.